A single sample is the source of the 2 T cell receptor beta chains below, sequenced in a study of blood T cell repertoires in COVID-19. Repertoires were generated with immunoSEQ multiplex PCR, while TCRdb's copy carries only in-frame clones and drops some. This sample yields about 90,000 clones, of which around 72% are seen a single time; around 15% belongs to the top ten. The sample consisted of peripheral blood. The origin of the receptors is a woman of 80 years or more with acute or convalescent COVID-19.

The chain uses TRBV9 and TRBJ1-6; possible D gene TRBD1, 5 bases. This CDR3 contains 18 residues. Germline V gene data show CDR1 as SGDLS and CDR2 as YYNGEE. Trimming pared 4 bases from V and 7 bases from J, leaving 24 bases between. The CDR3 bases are TGTGCCAGCAGCACGTCTTGGGGCAGCAAGGGGAGGAATTCACCCCTCCACTTT. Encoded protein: CASSTSWGSKGRNSPLHF.

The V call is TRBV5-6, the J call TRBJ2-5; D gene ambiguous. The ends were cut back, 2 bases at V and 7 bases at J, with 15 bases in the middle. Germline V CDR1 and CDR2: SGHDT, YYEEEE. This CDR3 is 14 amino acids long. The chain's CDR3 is CASSFYSRLGTQYF. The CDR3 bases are TGTGCCAGCAGCTTTTATTCTAGACTCGGGACCCAGTACTTC. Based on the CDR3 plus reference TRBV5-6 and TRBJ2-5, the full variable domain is DAGVTQSPTHLIKTRGQQVTLRCSPKSGHDTVSWYQQALGQGPQFIFQYYEEEERQRGNFPDRFSGHQFPNYSSELNVNALLLGDSALYLCASSFYSRLGTQYFGPGTRLLVL.